This TCR beta chain was observed in a study of T-cell reconstitution after alpha-beta-depleted transplantation in children. A library of TCRbeta sequences, prepared with unique molecular identifiers, was generated. One entry per CDR3 protein results from TCRdb running MiXCR on the PCR reads. The sample has about 360,000 distinct CDR3 sequences, 13% seen once. Trimming took 4 bases from V and 8 from J, leaving 19 bases between them. CDR1 and CDR2 from the germline V gene are SGHRS and YFSETQ. The CDR3 consists of 15 residues. Sequenced material: PBMCs, taken from the stem cell graft. The chain couples TRBV5-1 to TRBJ2-1; no clear D. The TCR was taken from a human donor who donated a stem cell graft to a child with Fanconi anemia. The CDR3 DNA reads TGCGCCAGCAGCAGCCTTCCCGGTAGTACAGATGAGCAGTTCTTC. This codes for CASSSLPGSTDEQFF.